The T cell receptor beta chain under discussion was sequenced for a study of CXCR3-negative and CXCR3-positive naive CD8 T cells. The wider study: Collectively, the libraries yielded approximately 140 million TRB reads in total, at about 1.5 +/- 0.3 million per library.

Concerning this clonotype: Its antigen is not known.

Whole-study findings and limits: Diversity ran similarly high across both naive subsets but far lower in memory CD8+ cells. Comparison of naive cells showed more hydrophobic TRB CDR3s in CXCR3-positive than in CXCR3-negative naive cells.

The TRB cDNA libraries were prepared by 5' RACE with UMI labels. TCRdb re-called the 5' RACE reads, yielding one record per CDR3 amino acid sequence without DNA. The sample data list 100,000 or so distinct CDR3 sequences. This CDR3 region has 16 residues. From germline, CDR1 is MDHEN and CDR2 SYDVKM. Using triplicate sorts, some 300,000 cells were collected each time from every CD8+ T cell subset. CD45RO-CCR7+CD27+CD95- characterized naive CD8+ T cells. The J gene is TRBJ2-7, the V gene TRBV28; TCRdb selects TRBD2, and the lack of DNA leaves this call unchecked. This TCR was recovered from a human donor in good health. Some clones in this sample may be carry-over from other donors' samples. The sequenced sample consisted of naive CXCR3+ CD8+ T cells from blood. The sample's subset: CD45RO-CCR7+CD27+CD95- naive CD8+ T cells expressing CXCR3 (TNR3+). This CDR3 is CASSSPTSGRGYEQYF.